Sequencing of this T cell receptor beta chain was carried out in a study of T cell changes during pregnancy in multiple sclerosis. Sequencing used immunoSEQ multiplex PCR; TCRdb keeps in-frame clones, though not all of them. The sample has around 36,000 clones; over 75% are singletons. V dropped 5 bases and J dropped 5; count of bases not matched to a gene: 5. The CDR3 contains 13 residues. Germline V gene data show CDR1 as SEHNR and CDR2 as FQNEAQ (reference sequence). Material: CD4+ T cells from peripheral blood mononuclear cells, obtained in the third trimester of pregnancy. The receptor comes from a female donor with multiple sclerosis, enrolled in a pregnancy study. This chain uses TRBV7-9 with TRBJ1-2; 7 bases are shared with TRBD1. CDR3 nucleotides: TGTGCCAGCAGCAGCGACAGGGAATATGGCTACACCTTC. It encodes CASSSDREYGYTF.